A single sample is the source of the 29 T cell receptor beta chains below, sequenced in a study of blood T cell repertoires in COVID-19. Assay: immunoSEQ multiplex PCR; the TCRdb copy retains only in-frame clones and omits some. The data show a few hundred thousand clones, roughly 90% seen once. The sequencing input was peripheral blood. These receptors were collected from a woman in her twenties or thirties with COVID-19, enrolled during active disease.

V is TRBV5-1 and J is TRBJ1-4; 7 nucleotides line up with TRBD1. The CDR3 sequence is 14 residues long. The ends lost 4 bases at V and 4 bases at J; junction bases unmatched: 4. CDR1 and CDR2 from the germline V gene are SGHRS and YFSETQ. This CDR3 reads CASSVTGLNEKLFF. CDR3 nucleotide sequence: TGCGCCAGCAGCGTGACAGGGCTTAATGAAAAACTGTTTTTT.

The V and J genes are TRBV4-1 and TRBJ1-2, with a tentative D call TRBD1 (5 bases). CDR3 length: 15 residues. V lost 1 base and J 0 bases, leaving 9 bases between the germline ends. The germline V gene encodes CDR1 MGHRA and CDR2 YSYEKL. CDR3 residues: CASSQGQFSNYGYTF. The DNA of the CDR3 is TGCGCCAGCAGCCAAGGACAGTTTTCTAACTATGGCTACACCTTC.

The chain carries TRBV19 and TRBJ2-3; D not resolved. This CDR3 spans 13 amino acids. The germline CDR1 and CDR2 sequences are LNHDA and SQIVND (reference sequence). Trimming took 6 bases from V and 3 from J, leaving 10 bases between them. The CDR3, as DNA: TGTGCCAGTAGGACATCCCAGACAGATACGCAGTATTTT. Amino acid sequence: CASRTSQTDTQYF.

The chain links TRBV5-4 to TRBJ1-2; D unresolved. The V end was cut by 2 bases, the J end by 0 bases, with 5 bases between. In germline, CDR1 is SGHNT, CDR2 YYREEE (reference sequence). The CDR3 contains 13 residues. The CDR3 bases are TGTGCCAGCAGCTTACGCGCTAACTATGGCTACACCTTC. As protein: CASSLRANYGYTF.

J is TRBJ1-4 and V is TRBV7-2; 7 positions agree with TRBD1. There are 15 residues in the CDR3. With 8 bases clipped from V and 0 bases from J, the junction kept 6 bases outside the gene matches. Germline V gene sequence: CDR1 SGHTA, CDR2 FQGNSA. CDR3 loop: CASRDSHATNEKLFF. CDR3 bases: TGTGCCAGCCGGGACAGCCATGCAACTAATGAAAAACTGTTTTTT.

The V call is TRBV7-9, the J call TRBJ1-6, with no clear D. V was cut by 6 bases and J by 10 bases, with 16 bases left in between. There are 14 residues in the CDR3. From germline, CDR1 is SEHNR and CDR2 FQNEAQ (reference sequence). CDR3 sequence: CASSHNTESSPLHF. DNA of the CDR3: TGTGCCAGCAGTCATAACACGGAGAGCTCACCCCTCCACTTT.

The chain carries TRBV13 and TRBJ2-2, with 10 bases identical to TRBD2. Trimming took 4 bases from V and 3 from J; bases not matched to a gene: 5. Germline V gene lookup returns CDR1 PRHDT and CDR2 FYEKMQ (reference sequence). The CDR3 extends over 16 amino acids. The CDR3 loop reads CASSSAGGPYTGELFF. The CDR3 DNA is TGTGCCAGCAGCTCAGCGGGAGGGCCGTACACCGGGGAGCTGTTTTTT.

V usage is TRBV2 and J usage is TRBJ1-5; 10 bases line up with TRBD1. V trimming: 4 bases; J trimming: 4 bases; junction bases outside the gene matches: 16. The CDR3 extends over 19 amino acids. Germline values: CDR1 SNHLY, CDR2 FYNNEI. Here the CDR3 reads CASSGRGQGRGEDNQPQHF. The CDR3, as DNA: TGTGCCAGCAGTGGCCGGGGACAGGGGCGGGGGGAGGATAATCAGCCCCAGCATTTT.

V gene TRBV5-6 combines with J gene TRBJ1-1; D is unclear. Trimming took off 4 bases at V and 1 base at J, with 11 bases between the two ends. Germline V gene lookup returns CDR1 SGHDT and CDR2 YYEEEE. The CDR3 contains 14 residues. The CDR3, as DNA: TGTGCCAGCAGCCTCTTAACCGGGAACACTGAAGCTTTCTTT. Translation gives CASSLLTGNTEAFF.

The V gene is TRBV28, the J gene TRBJ2-3, with D possibly being TRBD2 (5 bases). V was shortened by 4 bases and J by 0 bases, with 23 bases between the two germline ends. The V gene's germline CDR1 is MDHEN and CDR2 SYDVKM. The CDR3 totals 19 residues. CDR3 in amino acids: CASSSLEFRKGSSTDTQYF. CDR3 nucleotides: TGTGCCAGCAGTTCACTAGAATTCCGTAAGGGAAGTAGCACAGATACGCAGTATTTT.

The chain combines TRBV7-2 with TRBJ1-1; D gene uncertain. Germline CDR1 reads SGHTA; CDR2 reads FQGNSA. Trimming removed 5 bases from V and 0 bases from J, with 7 bases in between. This CDR3 comprises 13 residues. The CDR3 bases are TGTGCCAGCAGCCCCAGAATGAACACTGAAGCTTTCTTT. Its translation is CASSPRMNTEAFF.

The V and J genes are TRBV7-9 and TRBJ1-6; D gene unclear. The CDR3 covers 17 residues. Germline assignment: CDR1 SEHNR and CDR2 FQNEAQ (reference sequence). V gave up 5 bases and J gave up 6 bases, with 20 bases separating them. The CDR3 is CASSPGGGLAFNSPLHF. The CDR3 bases are TGTGCCAGCAGCCCAGGAGGAGGGTTGGCGTTTAATTCACCCCTCCACTTT.

The chain carries TRBV19 and TRBJ1-6, with a possible D match to TRBD1 (6 bases). Germline V CDR1 and CDR2: LNHDA, SQIVND (reference sequence). CDR3 length: 16 amino acids. V dropped 0 bases and J dropped 9 bases, with 15 bases sitting between them. The CDR3 here is CASSIDRAGRGSPLHF. The CDR3 DNA reads TGTGCCAGTAGTATAGATCGCGCAGGCAGGGGTTCACCCCTCCACTTT.

This clone appeared a single time. The chain uses TRBV10-3 and TRBJ2-2; D not certain. There are 16 residues in the CDR3. The V end lost 3 bases, the J end lost 0 bases, and 11 bases lay between the germline ends. Germline CDR1 ENHRY, CDR2 SYGVKD. The chain's CDR3 is CAISEAGFANTGELFF. The CDR3 region has the DNA TGTGCCATCAGTGAAGCCGGGTTCGCGAACACCGGGGAGCTGTTTTTT.

CDR3 region: CASSPSVSSSGNTIYF. CDR3 nucleotide sequence: TGTGCCAGCTCACCGTCCGTCTCCAGCTCTGGAAACACCATATATTTT. The rearrangement joins TRBV18 to TRBJ1-3, with D uncertain. The V and J ends lost 3 bases and 0 bases respectively, with 12 bases between them. This CDR3 is built from 16 residues. CDR1 is KGHSH, CDR2 LQKENI, per germline.

This chain uses TRBV9 with TRBJ2-3; D is uncertain. This CDR3 contains 15 residues. V was clipped by 0 bases and J by 0 bases, with 8 bases between them. Germline-derived CDR1 and CDR2 are SGDLS and YYNGEE. CDR3 residues: CASSVGLSSTDTQYF. The CDR3 bases are TGTGCCAGCAGCGTAGGACTCTCCAGCACAGATACGCAGTATTTT.

Comments on this clone: Other DNA sequences from this sample encode an identical CDR3 as well. This rearrangement joins TRBV7-2 to TRBJ1-5; TRBD1 matches 7 bases. The J segment lost 2 bases and the V segment lost 2 bases, leaving 3 bases of the junction unmatched. CDR3 size: 15 residues. Germline-derived CDR1 and CDR2 are SGHTA and FQGNSA. In nucleotides, the CDR3 is TGTGCCAGCAGCTTAATAACAGGGGGCAATCAGCCCCAGCATTTT. Its protein is CASSLITGGNQPQHF.

The chain combines TRBV6-5 with TRBJ1-4; D is possibly TRBD1 (5 bases). CDR1 MNHEY and CDR2 SVGAGI come from the germline V gene. V was clipped by 10 bases and J by 7 bases, with 16 bases between them. The CDR3 has 13 residues. The DNA for the CDR3 is TGTGCCACCCCGGGGGGAGAGGGTGAAAAACTGTTTTTT. It encodes CATPGGEGEKLFF.

The V call is TRBV29-1, the J call TRBJ2-7; D is perhaps TRBD2 (6 bases). Trimming took 2 bases from V and 9 from J, leaving 17 bases between them. CDR3 length: 13 amino acids. Germline lookup yields CDR1 SQVTM and CDR2 ANQGSEA. CDR3 sequence reads: CSVETVDRGWQYF. In nucleotides, the CDR3 is TGCAGCGTTGAAACCGTTGACCGGGGGTGGCAGTACTTC.

The V and J genes are TRBV6-5 and TRBJ2-7; 9 bases are a match to TRBD1. The V and J ends lost 6 bases and 4 bases, in that order; junction bases with no gene match: 7. This CDR3 spans 14 amino acids. Germline CDR1 reads MNHEY; CDR2 reads SVGAGI. In nucleotides, the CDR3 is TGTGCCAGCAGGATGGACAGGGGACAATACGAGCAGTACGTC. Translation: CASRMDRGQYEQYV.

As DNA, the CDR3 is TGTGCCACCAGAGGGGCGGGGGCTCCAAATGAGCAGTTCTTC. As protein: CATRGAGAPNEQFF. This rearrangement joins TRBV24-1 to TRBJ2-1; a weak D match, TRBD2 (7 bases). The CDR3 extends over 14 amino acids. Trimming shortened V by 7 bases and J by 7 bases, and 16 bases separated the two germline ends. Germline-derived CDR1 and CDR2 are KGHDR and SFDVKD.

This clone was detected once. This chain connects TRBV30 to TRBJ2-2; 7 nucleotides agree with TRBD2. V dropped 8 bases and J dropped 2; count of bases not matched to a gene: 8. This CDR3 has 14 residues. The germline CDR1 and CDR2 sequences are GTSNPN and SVGIG (reference sequence). Written as DNA, the CDR3 is TGTGCCGCCGCCAAGACTAGCAACACCGGGGAGCTGTTTTTT. Protein sequence: CAAAKTSNTGELFF.

A note on this clone: Other nucleotide sequences from this sample produce the same CDR3. This chain joins TRBV11-2 and TRBJ1-1, with D uncertain. Trimming took 1 base from V and 0 from J, leaving 6 bases between them. The CDR3 length is 14 residues. CDR1 is SGHAT and CDR2 is FQNNGV in the germline V gene. Here the CDR3 reads CASSLVTVNTEAFF. Here the CDR3 DNA reads TGTGCCAGCAGCTTAGTAACGGTGAACACTGAAGCTTTCTTT.

This sequence joins TRBV6-2 or TRBV6-3 and TRBJ2-3; TRBD2 matches at 8 bases. Losses at the gene ends were 2 bases for V and 1 base for J; bases not matched to a gene: 5. The CDR3 covers 16 residues. CDR1 is MNHEY and CDR2 is SVGEGT in the germline V gene. CDR3 in amino acids: CASSYGAGGGTDTQYF. The CDR3 region has the DNA TGTGCCAGCAGTTACGGGGCGGGGGGAGGCACAGATACGCAGTATTTT.

This clone appeared a few times. J is TRBJ1-2 and V is TRBV4-1; weak D call: TRBD1 (6 bases). The CDR3 covers 16 residues. The germline gives CDR1 MGHRA, CDR2 YSYEKL. V was pared by 1 base and J by 4 bases, with 16 bases between. Here the CDR3 reads CASSQGPRAGAYGYTF. The CDR3 region has the DNA TGCGCCAGCAGCCAAGGACCCCGGGCAGGGGCCTATGGCTACACCTTC.

The rearrangement uses TRBV7-2 and TRBJ1-1; D is undetermined. This CDR3 has 16 residues. The V end lost 3 bases, the J end lost 1 base, and 15 bases lay between the germline ends. Germline V gene sequence: CDR1 SGHTA, CDR2 FQGNSA. The CDR3 here is CASSFGFERQNTEAFF. The CDR3 DNA reads TGTGCCAGCAGCTTCGGGTTTGAGAGGCAGAACACTGAAGCTTTCTTT. Filled out from reference TRBV7-2 and TRBJ1-1, the complete variable domain reads GAGVSQSPSNKVTEKGKDVELRCDPISGHTALYWYRQSLGQGLEFLIYFQGNSAPDKSGLPSDRFSAERTGGSVSTLTIQRTQQEDSAVYLCASSFGFERQNTEAFFGQGTRLTVV.

Comment on this clone: A much larger clone differs by one base, so this may be a read error. The chain couples TRBV13 to TRBJ2-7, with D perhaps TRBD2 (6 bases). The CDR3 length is 12 residues. Germline CDR1 reads PRHDT; CDR2 reads FYEKMQ (reference sequence). Trimming stripped 5 bases from V and 3 bases from J, with 8 bases between. The CDR3 DNA follows: TGTGCCAGCAGCCACGGGAGCTACGAGCAGTACTTC. Translating gives CASSHGSYEQYF.

The V gene is TRBV11-2, the J gene TRBJ2-5; TRBD1 might be the D (6 bases). This CDR3 is 14 amino acids long. V was clipped by 5 bases and J by 0 bases, with 10 bases between them. The germline gives CDR1 SGHAT, CDR2 FQNNGV. CDR3 sequence reads: CASSAWTDQETQYF. For the CDR3, the DNA is TGTGCCAGCAGCGCCTGGACAGACCAAGAGACCCAGTACTTC. The full variable domain, completed using reference TRBV11-2 and TRBJ2-5, is EAGVAQSPRYKIIEKRQSVAFWCNPISGHATLYWYQQILGQGPKLLIQFQNNGVVDDSQLPKDRFSAERLKGVDSTLKIQPAKLEDSAVYLCASSAWTDQETQYFGPGTRLLVL.

This chain joins TRBV27 and TRBJ1-6; 11 nucleotides line up with TRBD1. Germline lookup yields CDR1 MNHEY and CDR2 SMNVEV (reference sequence). This CDR3 spans 17 amino acids. The ends lost 6 bases at V and 5 bases at J; junction bases unmatched: 9. In DNA form, the CDR3 reads TGTGCCAGCAGACCAATCGGGACAGGGGGAAATAATTCACCCCTCCACTTT. Residues: CASRPIGTGGNNSPLHF.